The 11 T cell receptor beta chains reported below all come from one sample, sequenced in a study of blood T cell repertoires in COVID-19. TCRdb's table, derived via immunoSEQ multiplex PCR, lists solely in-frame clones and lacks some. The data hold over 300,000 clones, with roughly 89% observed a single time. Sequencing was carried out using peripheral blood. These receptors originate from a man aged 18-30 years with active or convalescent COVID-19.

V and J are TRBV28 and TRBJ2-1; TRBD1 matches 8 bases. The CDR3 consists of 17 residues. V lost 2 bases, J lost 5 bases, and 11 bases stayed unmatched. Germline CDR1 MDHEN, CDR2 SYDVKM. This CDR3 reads CASSLNVAGTGDNEQFF. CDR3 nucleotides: TGTGCCAGCAGTTTAAACGTCGCCGGGACAGGAGACAATGAGCAGTTCTTC.

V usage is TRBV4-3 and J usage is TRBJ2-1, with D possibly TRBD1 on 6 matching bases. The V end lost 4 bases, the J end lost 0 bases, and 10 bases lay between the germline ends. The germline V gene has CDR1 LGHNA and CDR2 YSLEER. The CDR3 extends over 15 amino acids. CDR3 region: CASSRDTSSYNEQFF. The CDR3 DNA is TGCGCCAGCAGCCGGGACACGAGCTCCTACAATGAGCAGTTCTTC.

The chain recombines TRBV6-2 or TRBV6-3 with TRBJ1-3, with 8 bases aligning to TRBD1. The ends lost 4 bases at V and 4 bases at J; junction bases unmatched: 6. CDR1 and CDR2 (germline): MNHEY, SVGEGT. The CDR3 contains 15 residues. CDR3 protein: CASSFRGHRGNTIYF. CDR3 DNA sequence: TGTGCCAGCAGTTTCAGGGGGCATCGAGGAAACACCATATATTTT.

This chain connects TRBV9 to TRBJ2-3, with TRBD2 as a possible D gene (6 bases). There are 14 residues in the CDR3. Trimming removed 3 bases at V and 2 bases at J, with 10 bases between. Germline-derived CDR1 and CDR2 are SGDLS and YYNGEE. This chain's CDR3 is CASSGRDFTDTQYF. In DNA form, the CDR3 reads TGTGCCAGCAGCGGCCGGGACTTCACAGATACGCAGTATTTT.

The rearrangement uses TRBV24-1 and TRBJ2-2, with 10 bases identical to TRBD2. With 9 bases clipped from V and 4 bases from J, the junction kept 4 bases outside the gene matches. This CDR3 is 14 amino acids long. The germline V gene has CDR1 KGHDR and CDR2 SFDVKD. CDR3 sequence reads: CATALAGVTGELFF. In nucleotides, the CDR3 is TGTGCCACCGCCCTAGCGGGAGTCACCGGGGAGCTGTTTTTT.

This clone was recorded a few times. The CDR3 region is CASSGDRVDGYTF. CDR3 nucleotides: TGTGCCAGCAGCGGGGACAGGGTTGATGGCTACACCTTC. The chain uses TRBV7-8 and TRBJ1-2, with 9 positions matching TRBD1. This CDR3 is built from 13 residues. Per the germline V gene, CDR1 is SGHVS and CDR2 is FQNEAQ. V dropped 5 bases and J dropped 6; count of bases not matched to a gene: 4.

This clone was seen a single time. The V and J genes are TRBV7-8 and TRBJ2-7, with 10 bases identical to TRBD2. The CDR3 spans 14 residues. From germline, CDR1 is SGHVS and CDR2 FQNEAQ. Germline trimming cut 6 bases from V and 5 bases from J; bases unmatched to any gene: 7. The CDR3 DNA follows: TGTGCCAGCAGGCAAGCGGGAGGGCCGAACGAGCAGTACTTC. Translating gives CASRQAGGPNEQYF.

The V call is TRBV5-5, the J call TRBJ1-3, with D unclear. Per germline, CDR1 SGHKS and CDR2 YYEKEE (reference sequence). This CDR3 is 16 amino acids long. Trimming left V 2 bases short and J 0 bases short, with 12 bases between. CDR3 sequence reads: CASSFGPSSSGNTIYF. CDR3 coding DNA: TGTGCCAGCAGCTTCGGTCCCTCGAGCTCTGGAAACACCATATATTTT.

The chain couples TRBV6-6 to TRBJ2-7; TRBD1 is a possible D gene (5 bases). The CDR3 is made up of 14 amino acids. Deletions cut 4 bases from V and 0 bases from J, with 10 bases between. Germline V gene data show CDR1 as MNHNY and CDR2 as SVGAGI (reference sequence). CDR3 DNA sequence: TGTGCCAGCAGTTCTCGCAGGGACTCCTACGAGCAGTACTTC. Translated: CASSSRRDSYEQYF.

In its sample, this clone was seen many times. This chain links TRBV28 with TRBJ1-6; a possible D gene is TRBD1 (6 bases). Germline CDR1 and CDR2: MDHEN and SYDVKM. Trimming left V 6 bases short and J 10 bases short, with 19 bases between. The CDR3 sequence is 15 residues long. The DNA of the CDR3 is TGTGCCAGCAGGTTCGGACGCGGGGGCGGGTCACCCCTCCACTTT. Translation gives CASRFGRGGGSPLHF.

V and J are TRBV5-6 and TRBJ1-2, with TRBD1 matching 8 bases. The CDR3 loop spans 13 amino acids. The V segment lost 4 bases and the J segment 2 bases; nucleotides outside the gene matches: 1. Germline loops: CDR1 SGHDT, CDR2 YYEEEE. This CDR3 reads CASSRTGNYGYTF. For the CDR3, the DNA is TGTGCCAGCAGCCGGACAGGGAACTATGGCTACACCTTC.